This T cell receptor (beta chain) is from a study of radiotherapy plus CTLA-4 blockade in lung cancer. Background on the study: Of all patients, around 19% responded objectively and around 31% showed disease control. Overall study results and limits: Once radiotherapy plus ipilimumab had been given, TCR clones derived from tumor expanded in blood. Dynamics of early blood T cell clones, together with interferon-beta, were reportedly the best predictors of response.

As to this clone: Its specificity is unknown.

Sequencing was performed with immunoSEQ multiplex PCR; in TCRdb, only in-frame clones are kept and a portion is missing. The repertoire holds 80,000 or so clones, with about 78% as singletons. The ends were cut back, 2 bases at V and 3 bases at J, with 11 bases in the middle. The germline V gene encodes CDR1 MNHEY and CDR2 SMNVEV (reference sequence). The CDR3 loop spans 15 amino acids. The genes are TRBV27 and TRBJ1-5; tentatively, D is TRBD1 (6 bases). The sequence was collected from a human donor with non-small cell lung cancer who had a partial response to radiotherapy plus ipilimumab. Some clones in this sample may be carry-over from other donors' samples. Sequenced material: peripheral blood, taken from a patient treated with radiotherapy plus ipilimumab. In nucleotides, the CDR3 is TGTGCCAGCAGTTTACGATGGACAGTCAATCAGCCCCAGCATTTT. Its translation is CASSLRWTVNQPQHF.